The 31 T cell receptor beta chains presented below share a single source sample, sequenced in a study of blood T cells in healthy people across ages. The second PCR ran about 6 to 11 cycles with a sample-barcoded 5' primer and J-beta primers. TCRdb re-called the 5' RACE reads through MiXCR, storing one row per CDR3 protein. Seen here are around 700,000 distinct CDR3 sequences, around 25% observed once, and the top ten hold 9.4%. This sample was also put to use in a study of T cells of mothers and their children.

Material: blood. These receptors were taken from a boy aged 5-17 years in good health.

V usage is TRBV2 and J usage is TRBJ2-7; the D is unclear. Trimming cost V 4 bases and J 0 bases, with 10 bases left between them. The germline CDR1 and CDR2 sequences are SNHLY and FYNNEI. The CDR3 has 14 amino acids. The CDR3 reads CASSAREYSYEQYF. In DNA, the CDR3 is TGTGCCAGCAGTGCTCGAGAATACTCCTACGAGCAGTACTTC.

For this clonotype: At one boundary the junction diverges from the germline segment, which might be a read error. V usage is TRBV7-2 and J usage is TRBJ2-4; no definite D call. CDR1 SGHTA and CDR2 FQGNSA come from the germline V gene. The CDR3 is 12 residues long. CDR3: CASSAPALVPLF. CDR3 nucleotides: TGTGCCAGCAGCGCCCCAGCACTGGTTCCACTTTTC.

The chain combines TRBV27 with TRBJ1-5, with a tentative D call TRBD1 (5 bases). CDR3 length: 13 amino acids. V was clipped by 6 bases and J by 9 bases, with 15 bases between them. Germline V gene lookup returns CDR1 MNHEY and CDR2 SMNVEV (reference sequence). The chain's CDR3 is CASSSGIIMPQHF. CDR3 DNA: TGTGCCAGCAGCTCAGGGATAATCATGCCCCAGCATTTT.

V and J are TRBV3-1 and TRBJ2-6; no reliable D call. This CDR3 contains 17 residues. CDR1 and CDR2 (germline): LGHDT, YNNKEL (reference sequence). Trimming left V 5 bases short and J 0 bases short, with 14 bases between. CDR3 residues: CASSSAGPFSGANVLTF. In DNA, the CDR3 is TGTGCCAGCAGCTCGGCCGGGCCCTTCTCTGGGGCCAACGTCCTGACTTTC.

The chain employs TRBV4-2 and TRBJ2-3; the match to TRBD2 covers 7 bases. Trimming cost V 0 bases and J 2 bases; bases outside gene matches: 2. The CDR3 length is 15 residues. CDR1 is LGHNA and CDR2 is YNFKEQ in the germline V gene. CDR3 loop: CASSQETSYTDTQYF. The CDR3 DNA reads as TGTGCCAGCAGCCAAGAGACTAGCTACACAGATACGCAGTATTTT.

This clonotype was seen a handful of times. The J gene is TRBJ2-7, the V gene TRBV9; D remains ambiguous. Trimming removed 0 bases at V and 7 bases at J, with 8 bases between. Per germline, CDR1 SGDLS and CDR2 YYNGEE. CDR3 length: 12 residues. CDR3 sequence reads: CASSVDGQEQYF. CDR3 DNA: TGTGCCAGCAGCGTAGACGGGCAGGAGCAGTACTTC.

This clonotype showed up many times. V gene TRBV4-3 combines with J gene TRBJ2-5; D gene ambiguous. The J call is in doubt because the DNA end fits TRBJ2-7 better. Germline CDR1 and CDR2: LGHNA and YSLEER. The CDR3 spans 13 residues. CDR3: CASSQDRSYEQYF. The CDR3 nucleotides are TGCGCCAGCAGCCAAGACAGATCCTACGAGCAGTACTTC.

In this sample, this clonotype turned up a few times. The gene calls are TRBV5-1 and TRBJ1-4, with 8 bases that match TRBD1. The CDR3 totals 12 residues. The V segment lost 5 bases and the J segment 6 bases; nucleotides outside the gene matches: 0. Germline CDR1 reads SGHRS; CDR2 reads YFSETQ. In DNA form, the CDR3 reads TGCGCCAGCAGGGGACAGGATGAAAAACTGTTTTTT. Residues: CASRGQDEKLFF.

The table lists this clonotype with a few counts. This chain connects TRBV28 to TRBJ1-5; weak D call: TRBD1 (6 bases). V gave up 4 bases and J gave up 6 bases, with 13 bases separating them. Germline CDR1 reads MDHEN; CDR2 reads SYDVKM. CDR3 length equals 14 residues. CDR3 residues: CASSYLGGVQPQHF. The DNA for the CDR3 is TGTGCCAGCAGTTACTTAGGGGGGGTTCAGCCCCAGCATTTT.

This chain connects TRBV7-8 to TRBJ1-2; D is ambiguous. Germline V lookup: CDR1 SGHVS, CDR2 FQNEAQ. This CDR3 has 14 amino acids. The V end lost 2 bases, the J end lost 2 bases, and 9 bases lay between the germline ends. Here the CDR3 DNA reads TGTGCCAGCAGCTTATATCCAGTGAACTATGGCTACACCTTC. Its protein is CASSLYPVNYGYTF. Using reference TRBV7-8 and TRBJ1-2 for the parts outside the CDR3, the full variable domain is GAGVSQSPRYKVAKRGQDVALRCDPISGHVSLFWYQQALGQGPEFLTYFQNEAQLDKSGLPSDRFFAERPEGSVSTLKIQRTQQEDSAVYLCASSLYPVNYGYTFGSGTRLTVV.

This clonotype occurred a few times. The chain uses TRBV10-3 and TRBJ2-1; D perhaps matches TRBD2 (6 bases). Near its end, the DNA agrees better with TRBJ2-5, so the J call may be wrong. The CDR3 spans 13 residues. From germline, CDR1 is ENHRY and CDR2 SYGVKD. The CDR3 here is CAISTGLQETQYF. CDR3 nucleotides: TGTGCCATCAGTACGGGACTCCAAGAGACCCAGTACTTC.

This clonotype has just a few counts. The V gene is TRBV29-1, the J gene TRBJ2-3, with TRBD2 matching over 8 bases. This CDR3 region has 14 residues. The J segment lost 0 bases and the V segment lost 7 bases, leaving 6 bases of the junction unmatched. CDR1 is SQVTM and CDR2 is ANQGSEA in the germline V gene. The CDR3 region is CSASGRGSTDTQYF. The CDR3 DNA follows: TGCAGCGCCAGCGGGAGAGGAAGCACAGATACGCAGTATTTT.

This clonotype was counted between two and nine times. This chain uses TRBV6-5 with TRBJ1-4; D uncertain. Trimming took off 0 bases at V and 12 bases at J, with 11 bases between the two ends. Germline assignment: CDR1 MNHEY and CDR2 SVGAGI. The CDR3 has 13 residues. CDR3 DNA sequence: TGTGCCAGCAGTTACTCAATCCACGGGGAACTGTTTTTT. It is translated as CASSYSIHGELFF.

This chain joins TRBV5-1 and TRBJ2-1; TRBD2 is a possible D gene (7 bases). Judging by the DNA end, TRBJ2-7 fits better; the J call may be wrong. CDR1 and CDR2 (germline): SGHRS, YFSETQ. This CDR3 region has 14 residues. CDR3 sequence (DNA): TGCGCCAGCAGCCAACTTGGGGGGGCCGACGAGCAGTACTTC. This sequence encodes CASSQLGGADEQYF.

The J gene is TRBJ2-3, the V gene TRBV21-1; the tabulated D call, TRBD1, remains unverified against the DNA. TRBV21-1 is designated a pseudogene. The length of the CDR3 is 19 residues. DNA of the CDR3: TGTGCCAGCAGCAAAGTCTCCGGGGGGCCCCACTCTAGCACAGATACGCAGTATTTT. Translation gives CASSKVSGGPHSSTDTQYF.

This clonotype has just a few counts. The J gene is TRBJ2-5, the V gene TRBV27, with a tentative D call TRBD1 (6 bases). The tail of the sequence fits TRBJ2-7 better, so the J call may be wrong. The CDR3 is made up of 14 amino acids. Looked up from germline, CDR1 is MNHEY and CDR2 is SMNVEV (reference sequence). In DNA form, the CDR3 reads TGTGCCAGCAGCCTCTCCGGGACACAATACGAGCAGTACTTC. Translating it yields CASSLSGTQYEQYF.

There are many counts of this clonotype. This chain links TRBV13 with TRBJ2-5, with D perhaps TRBD2 (5 bases). V lost 5 bases to trimming and J lost 4 bases, with 11 bases between them. The CDR3 is 13 residues long. Germline V gene lookup returns CDR1 PRHDT and CDR2 FYEKMQ (reference sequence). CDR3 in amino acids: CASSPLRGETQYF. CDR3 nucleotides: TGTGCCAGCAGCCCCCTCCGGGGAGAGACCCAGTACTTC. Drawing the rest from reference TRBV13 and TRBJ2-5, the complete variable domain is AAGVIQSPRHLIKEKRETATLKCYPIPRHDTVYWYQQGPGQDPQFLISFYEKMQSDKGSIPDRFSAQQFSDYHSELNMSSLELGDSALYFCASSPLRGETQYFGPGTRLLVL.

The chain is built from TRBV18 and TRBJ2-3; D perhaps matches TRBD2 (6 bases). CDR3 size: 15 residues. V lost 6 bases, J lost 4 bases, and 17 bases lay in between. CDR1 is KGHSH, CDR2 LQKENI, per germline. The CDR3 loop reads CASSSPGGRADTQYF. The CDR3 DNA reads as TGTGCCAGCTCGAGCCCCGGGGGACGAGCAGATACGCAGTATTTT.

This clonotype appeared a few times. The CDR3 bases are TGCGCCAGCAGCCAGCTACCGGGACTACTGGCAGATACGCAGTATTTT. This gives the protein CASSQLPGLLADTQYF. The chain has TRBV4-1 and TRBJ2-3; 7 nucleotides align to TRBD2. This CDR3 has 16 residues. Germline V lookup: CDR1 MGHRA, CDR2 YSYEKL. Trimming cost V 3 bases and J 4 bases; bases outside gene matches: 10.

This clonotype was observed a handful of times. V and J are TRBV7-9 and TRBJ2-5; TRBD2 agrees at 15 bases. The germline gives CDR1 SEHNR, CDR2 FQNEAQ (reference sequence). The CDR3 is 18 amino acids. V shed 4 bases and J 5 bases; nucleotides not matched to a gene: 11. The CDR3 here is CASSSRTSGGALWETQYF. The CDR3 nucleotides are TGTGCCAGCAGCTCCCGGACTAGCGGGGGGGCCTTGTGGGAGACCCAGTACTTC.

The rearrangement joins TRBV11-2 to TRBJ2-4; D is uncertain. Trimming took 2 bases from V and 0 from J, leaving 8 bases between them. There are 15 residues in the CDR3. CDR1 SGHAT and CDR2 FQNNGV come from the germline V gene. Here the CDR3 reads CASSLLGLAKNIQYF. The CDR3 coding sequence is TGTGCCAGCAGCTTACTTGGGCTAGCCAAAAACATTCAGTACTTC.

The chain couples TRBV6-5 to TRBJ2-7, with 7 bases matching TRBD1. V lost 4 bases to trimming and J lost 1 base; unmatched junction nucleotides: 4. Germline CDR1 MNHEY, CDR2 SVGAGI. This CDR3 is 14 amino acids long. The CDR3 loop reads CASSSGTDSYEQYF. The DNA for the CDR3 is TGTGCCAGCAGTTCCGGGACAGATTCCTACGAGCAGTACTTC.

This clonotype was picked up a small number of times. The rearrangement links TRBV28 to TRBJ2-1; D may be TRBD2 (6 bases). V was clipped by 7 bases and J by 0 bases, with 16 bases between them. This CDR3 comprises 16 residues. Germline CDR1 reads MDHEN; CDR2 reads SYDVKM. The CDR3 spells CASMKDLGGSYNEQFF. The CDR3 nucleotides are TGTGCCAGCATGAAAGACCTCGGGGGCTCCTACAATGAGCAGTTCTTC. The variable domain in full, completed from reference TRBV28 and TRBJ2-1, reads DVKVTQSSRYLVKRTGEKVFLECVQDMDHENMFWYRQDPGLGLRLIYFSYDVKMKEKGDIPEGYSVSREKKERFSLILESASTNQTSMYLCASMKDLGGSYNEQFFGPGTRLTVL.

This clonotype was counted between two and nine times. This chain joins TRBV24-1 and TRBJ2-5; D unresolved. With 0 bases removed from V and 4 bases from J, the gap between germline ends came to 11 bases. Germline CDR1 and CDR2: KGHDR and SFDVKD. This CDR3 is 15 amino acids long. The DNA for the CDR3 is TGTGCCACCAGTGATTTGCGGAGCCCCGGAGAGACCCAGTACTTC. This translates into CATSDLRSPGETQYF.

On this clonotype: A much larger clone differs from this one at a single base, so this may be a read error. This chain uses TRBV7-2 with TRBJ2-2; D call uncertain. CDR1 SGHTA and CDR2 FQGNSA come from the germline V gene. V shed 4 bases and J shed 7 bases, with 4 bases lying between them. The CDR3 runs 11 residues. Written as DNA, the CDR3 is TGTGCCAGCAGCTGGGACGGGGAGCTGTTTTTT. It encodes CASSWDGELFF.

This clonotype was counted only a few times. The chain carries TRBV14 and TRBJ2-1, with 7 positions matching TRBD2. Trimming cost V 3 bases and J 4 bases; bases outside gene matches: 6. The germline V gene encodes CDR1 SGHDN and CDR2 FVKESK. CDR3 length: 15 amino acids. CDR3 DNA sequence: TGTGCCAGCAGCCATCACGGGAGGAGTTACAATGAGCAGTTCTTC. Translation: CASSHHGRSYNEQFF. The entire variable domain, with the rest obtained from reference TRBV14 and TRBJ2-1, is as follows: EAGVTQFPSHSVIEKGQTVTLRCDPISGHDNLYWYRRVMGKEIKFLLHFVKESKQDESGMPNNRFLAERTGGTYSTLKVQPAELEDSGVYFCASSHHGRSYNEQFFGPGTRLTVL.

The chain couples TRBV7-9 to TRBJ2-7, with 7 nucleotides matching TRBD1. Looked up from germline, CDR1 is SEHNR and CDR2 is FQNEAQ (reference sequence). V lost 7 bases, J lost 2 bases, and 8 bases stayed unmatched. The CDR3 extends over 14 amino acids. The CDR3 region has the DNA TGTGCCAGCACCTCCGGGACAGCTACCTACGAGCAGTACTTC. Its protein product is CASTSGTATYEQYF.

The chain recombines TRBV29-1 with TRBJ1-1, with D tentatively TRBD1 (6 bases). This CDR3 comprises 13 residues. CDR1 and CDR2 from the germline V gene are SQVTM and ANQGSEA. V was clipped by 6 bases and J by 5 bases, with 16 bases between them. CDR3 in amino acids: CSVVQGVGTEAFF. The CDR3 nucleotides read TGCAGCGTGGTACAGGGTGTGGGAACTGAAGCTTTCTTT.

The chain combines TRBV5-1 with TRBJ2-1; 13 nucleotides match TRBD2. Germline V CDR1 and CDR2: SGHRS, YFSETQ. The CDR3 totals 16 residues. The J segment lost 5 bases and the V segment lost 8 bases, leaving 10 bases of the junction unmatched. The CDR3 region is CASMDPGLAGNNEQFF. The CDR3 DNA sequence: TGCGCCAGTATGGACCCGGGACTAGCGGGGAACAATGAGCAGTTCTTC.

The chain carries TRBV6-5 and TRBJ2-3; weak D call: TRBD2 (5 bases). Germline CDR1 reads MNHEY; CDR2 reads SVGAGI. This CDR3 is built from 17 residues. The ends were cut back, 0 bases at V and 3 bases at J, with 16 bases in the middle. This chain's CDR3 is CASSYSRGPEHTDTQYF. In DNA, the CDR3 is TGTGCCAGCAGTTACTCTCGCGGGCCGGAGCATACAGATACGCAGTATTTT.

This clonotype was found a few times. V and J are TRBV5-1 and TRBJ2-1; the D is unclear. The CDR3 length is 13 residues. Germline-derived CDR1 and CDR2 are SGHRS and YFSETQ. The V end was cut by 6 bases, the J end by 5 bases, with 12 bases between. The chain's CDR3 is CASTVDRDNEQFF. The CDR3 bases are TGCGCCAGCACCGTAGACCGAGACAATGAGCAGTTCTTC.